The 18 T cell receptor beta chains in this list originate from one sample, sequenced in a study of response to subunit inactivated influenza vaccine. Each CDR3 protein is one row after TCRdb ran MiXCR on the RT-PCR reads. The table shows about 620,000 distinct CDR3 sequences, with approximately 10% occurring only once. The sample also formed part of further work on T cells expressing NK-cell markers. That source reports: What made the TCR beta cDNA was 5'RACE template switching with UMIs.

The starting material was PBMCs from blood, obtained on the day of vaccination. These receptors came from a man aged 50 to 60 who received an inactivated influenza vaccine.

Only a few counts were recorded for this clonotype. The CDR3: CASSLETSGSWETQYF. CDR3 DNA sequence: TGCGCCAGCAGCTTGGAGACTAGCGGGAGTTGGGAGACCCAGTACTTC. The chain recombines TRBV5-1 with TRBJ2-5; 12 bases match TRBD2. CDR1 is SGHRS and CDR2 is YFSETQ in the germline V gene. The CDR3 loop spans 16 amino acids. The ends lost 0 bases at V and 5 bases at J; junction bases unmatched: 5.

The rearrangement joins TRBV15 to TRBJ2-1, with 7 bases aligning to TRBD1. V trimming: 1 base; J trimming: 3 bases; junction bases outside the gene matches: 0. Germline V gene lookup returns CDR1 LNHNV and CDR2 YYDKDF (reference sequence). This CDR3 comprises 14 residues. CDR3 in DNA: TGTGCCACCAGCAGAGGGGACAGCTACAATGAGCAGTTCTTC. Protein product: CATSRGDSYNEQFF.

This clonotype was seen a few times. V is TRBV7-2 and J is TRBJ2-4, with a tentative D call TRBD1 (5 bases). From germline, CDR1 is SGHTA and CDR2 FQGNSA. Trimming removed 1 base from V and 9 bases from J, with 19 bases in between. This CDR3 comprises 16 residues. For the CDR3, the DNA is TGTGCCAGCAGCTTAGTGACAGCAGGAATTAGAGGCATTCAGTACTTC. Amino acid sequence: CASSLVTAGIRGIQYF.

The chain employs TRBV7-8 and TRBJ1-4; D unresolved. CDR3 length: 13 residues. Germline V gene lookup returns CDR1 SGHVS and CDR2 FQNEAQ. V was clipped by 0 bases and J by 3 bases, with 2 bases between them. The CDR3 loop reads CASSLASNEKLFF. CDR3 nucleotides: TGTGCCAGCAGCTTAGCGTCTAATGAAAAACTGTTTTTT.

The genes are TRBV3-1 and TRBJ2-3, with D possibly being TRBD1 (5 bases). The V gene lost 6 bases and the J gene lost 0 bases, with 13 bases spanning the gap. CDR1 and CDR2 from the germline V gene are LGHDT and YNNKEL (reference sequence). CDR3 length: 15 residues. CDR3 region: CASSRQNPSTDTQYF. CDR3 nucleotides: TGTGCCAGCAGTCGACAGAATCCTAGCACAGATACGCAGTATTTT.

In its sample, this clonotype was seen a few times. V gene TRBV7-2 combines with J gene TRBJ2-5; D is tentatively TRBD1 or TRBD2 (5 bases each). V lost 1 base to trimming and J lost 4 bases, with 13 bases between them. This CDR3 contains 15 residues. CDR1 SGHTA and CDR2 FQGNSA come from the germline V gene. The chain's CDR3 is CASSLGGSGTETQYF. DNA of the CDR3: TGTGCCAGCAGCTTAGGAGGATCCGGGACAGAGACCCAGTACTTC.

There are many counts of this clonotype. This chain joins TRBV5-1 and TRBJ1-2, with D unclear. V was clipped by 5 bases and J by 3 bases, with 11 bases between them. Germline V gives CDR1 SGHRS, CDR2 YFSETQ. The CDR3 sequence is 13 residues long. CDR3 sequence (DNA): TGCGCCAGCAGAATCGAGGGATACTATGGCTACACCTTC. Protein: CASRIEGYYGYTF.

The rearrangement links TRBV6-1 to TRBJ2-3, with TRBD2 matching over 7 bases. The CDR3 spans 14 residues. Trimming took 8 bases from V and 0 from J; bases not matched to a gene: 5. The germline gives CDR1 MNHNS, CDR2 SASEGT. Here the CDR3 DNA reads TGTGCCAGCCGACCAGCGGGGAGCACAGATACGCAGTATTTT. Amino acids: CASRPAGSTDTQYF.

This clonotype was counted a few times. The rearrangement uses TRBV19 and TRBJ2-1, with 9 bases fitting TRBD2. CDR3 length: 16 residues. J gave up 6 bases and V 8 bases, and 14 bases lay outside the gene matches. Germline V gene sequence: CDR1 LNHDA, CDR2 SQIVND (reference sequence). The DNA for the CDR3 is TGTGCCAGTTCCGAGGCGGGAGGGCCTAAGTCCAATGAGCAGTTCTTC. Encoded protein: CASSEAGGPKSNEQFF.

The chain couples TRBV13 to TRBJ2-7; 8 nucleotides match TRBD2. The CDR3 spans 15 residues. Unmatched junction bases numbered 7, after V lost 4 bases and J lost 2 bases. Germline V gene data show CDR1 as PRHDT and CDR2 as FYEKMQ (reference sequence). Here the CDR3 reads CASSSPVAGTYEQYF. DNA for the CDR3: TGTGCCAGCAGCTCCCCAGTAGCGGGGACCTACGAGCAGTACTTC.

This clonotype occurred many times. The J gene is TRBJ2-2, the V gene TRBV7-9, with 7 bases matching TRBD1. CDR3 length: 15 residues. V shed 5 bases and J 2 bases; nucleotides not matched to a gene: 5. Germline CDR1 reads SEHNR; CDR2 reads FQNEAQ (reference sequence). CDR3 protein: CASSARDSNTGELFF. As DNA, the CDR3 is TGTGCCAGCAGCGCCCGGGACAGTAACACCGGGGAGCTGTTTTTT.

This clonotype was found many times. The rearrangement uses TRBV28 and TRBJ2-7, with D tentatively TRBD1 (5 bases). The V end lost 5 bases, the J end lost 5 bases, and 16 bases lay between the germline ends. The length of the CDR3 is 14 residues. Germline-derived CDR1 and CDR2 are MDHEN and SYDVKM. The CDR3 nucleotides are TGTGCCAGCAGTAGGCCGCCAAGGGGTCACGAGCAGTACTTC. Residues: CASSRPPRGHEQYF.

This clonotype was recorded many times. The chain carries TRBV19 and TRBJ2-1; 8 bases are shared with TRBD2. The J segment lost 2 bases and the V segment lost 6 bases, leaving 3 bases of the junction unmatched. CDR3 length equals 14 residues. In germline, CDR1 is LNHDA, CDR2 SQIVND (reference sequence). The CDR3 is CASSPGLAYNEQFF. The CDR3 region has the DNA TGTGCCAGTAGCCCGGGACTAGCCTACAATGAGCAGTTCTTC.

This clonotype has just a few counts. This chain joins TRBV19 and TRBJ2-2, with a possible D match to TRBD1 (6 bases). Trimming pared 5 bases from V and 1 base from J, leaving 11 bases between. The CDR3 is 15 amino acids. Germline CDR1 reads LNHDA; CDR2 reads SQIVND (reference sequence). The CDR3 protein is CASSRATGNTGELFF. The CDR3 DNA follows: TGTGCCAGTAGTCGGGCGACAGGGAACACCGGGGAGCTGTTTTTT.

The J gene is TRBJ1-1, the V gene TRBV11-1; a possible D gene is TRBD1 (5 bases). Trimming removed 4 bases at V and 0 bases at J, with 27 bases between. There are 20 residues in the CDR3. The germline gives CDR1 SGHAT, CDR2 FQDESV (reference sequence). The chain's CDR3 is CASSYPNDKTGLNMNTEAFF. CDR3 bases: TGTGCCAGCAGCTACCCGAACGATAAAACAGGATTAAACATGAACACTGAAGCTTTCTTT.

CDR3 in DNA: TGCGCCAGCGCGGAGGGGGGGAACAGACGTGGGCAGTTCTTC. Translation: CASAEGGNRRGQFF. The genes are TRBV5-1 and TRBJ2-1; D possibly corresponds to TRBD2 (7 bases). The CDR3 contains 14 residues. V shed 7 bases and J shed 12 bases, with 23 bases lying between them. The germline V gene encodes CDR1 SGHRS and CDR2 YFSETQ.

The CDR3 region is CASSRPGTGTYEQYF. CDR3 nucleotide sequence: TGTGCCAGCTCTCGCCCCGGGACTGGGACCTACGAGCAGTACTTC. The chain employs TRBV18 and TRBJ2-7; a possible D gene is TRBD2 (6 bases). The CDR3 has 15 residues. In germline, CDR1 is KGHSH, CDR2 LQKENI. The V and J ends lost 6 bases and 2 bases respectively, with 17 bases between them. Supplemented by reference TRBV18 and TRBJ2-7, the full variable domain reads NAGVMQNPRHLVRRRGQEARLRCSPMKGHSHVYWYRQLPEEGLKFMVYLQKENIIDESGMPKERFSAEFPKEGPSILRIQQVVRGDSAAYFCASSRPGTGTYEQYFGPGTRLTVT.

In its sample, this clonotype was seen many times. The genes are TRBV9 and TRBJ2-2; D is tentatively TRBD1 or TRBD2 (6 bases each). Per the germline V gene, CDR1 is SGDLS and CDR2 is YYNGEE. V lost 0 bases to trimming and J lost 4 bases, with 16 bases between them. The CDR3 length is 17 residues. DNA for the CDR3: TGTGCCAGCAGCGTAGCTTTGTCGGGGGCGGGCACCGGGGAGCTGTTTTTT. Its translation is CASSVALSGAGTGELFF.